The clone carrying this T cell receptor beta chain occurred a few times. Clones were read by immunoSEQ multiplex PCR, and TCRdb kept only the in-frame ones, dropping some. The data hold 65,000 to 85,000 clones, with over 85% observed a single time. V was clipped by 4 bases and J by 6 bases, with 7 bases between them. This CDR3 is built from 11 residues. The V gene's germline CDR1 is MGHRA and CDR2 YSYEKL. This sample stems from a study of OX40 agonist ivuxolimab in advanced cancers. Across the whole study: Patients were dosed with the agonistic anti-OX40 (CD134) antibody ivuxolimab.

Sequencing was performed on CD4+ or CD8+ T cells sorted from blood, taken in a trial of the OX40 agonist ivuxolimab. The rearrangement joins TRBV4-1 to TRBJ2-7; no clear D gene. The origin of this receptor is an adult with an advanced solid tumor such as melanoma, head and neck, liver or kidney cancer. CDR3 coding DNA: TGCGCCAGCAGCCTGAAGGGCGAGCAGTACTTC. Translated: CASSLKGEQYF.